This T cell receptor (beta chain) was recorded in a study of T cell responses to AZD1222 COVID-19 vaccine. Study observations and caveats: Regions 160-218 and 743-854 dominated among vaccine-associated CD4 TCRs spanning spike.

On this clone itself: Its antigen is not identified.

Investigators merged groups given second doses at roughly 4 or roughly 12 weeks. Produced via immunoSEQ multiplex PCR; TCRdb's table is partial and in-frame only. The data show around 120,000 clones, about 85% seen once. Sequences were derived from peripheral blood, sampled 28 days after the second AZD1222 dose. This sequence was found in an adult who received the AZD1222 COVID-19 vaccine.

The CDR3: CAISDYLLLNSYEQYF. DNA of the CDR3: TGTGCCATCAGTGACTACTTATTATTAAACTCCTACGAGCAGTACTTC. The rearrangement uses TRBV10-3 and TRBJ2-7, with D hard to call. There are 16 residues in the CDR3. The ends were cut back, 3 bases at V and 0 bases at J, with 15 bases in the middle. The germline V gene has CDR1 ENHRY and CDR2 SYGVKD.